The sequence of this T cell receptor (beta chain) was determined in a study of human T cells and chemical hapten exposure. Background on the study: Each patient's scalp received weekly diphenylcyclopropenone throughout the approximately 24-week study.

This clonotype turned up a few times. This CDR3 comprises 15 residues. The V segment lost 9 bases and the J segment 0 bases; nucleotides outside the gene matches: 5. Looked up from germline, CDR1 is MNHEY and CDR2 is SVGEGT. Time point reported: patch test 2, 6 weeks after DPC sensitization. This sample's treatment: therapeutic diphenylcyclopropenone sensitization with weekly scalp DPC. TCRdb reprocessed the RACE reads via MiXCR and lists one record per CDR3 protein. This table has 110,000 to 150,000 distinct CDR3 sequences, around 11% appearing once. The J gene is TRBJ2-1, the V gene TRBV6-2 or TRBV6-3; 10 bases align to TRBD1. The origin of this receptor is a woman in her 50s with alopecia areata. Some clones in this sample may be carry-over from other donors' samples. This material consisted of whole blood, taken in connection with sensitization to the hapten diphenylcyclopropenone (DPC). The CDR3 loop reads CASMTGGASYNEQFF. The CDR3 nucleotides read TGTGCCAGTATGACAGGGGGCGCCTCCTACAATGAGCAGTTCTTC.